The clone carrying this T cell receptor (beta chain) came up a few times. Excluded were patients having autoimmune disease history or systemic immunosuppression. Blood got drawn at baseline, again on cycle 4 day 1, and then on cycle 7 day 1. The V gene's germline CDR1 is SGHTA and CDR2 FQGNSA. This CDR3 comprises 14 residues. V lost 3 bases and J 3 bases, leaving 8 bases between the germline ends. The sample belongs to a study of OX40 agonist ivuxolimab in advanced cancers. As for the study in general: Cancers in dose escalation were hepatocellular, melanoma, renal cell and head and neck.

The repertoire was sequenced with immunoSEQ multiplex PCR; TCRdb's copy has only in-frame clones and lacks some. The sample lists fewer than 90,000 clones, about 91% occurring once. V gene TRBV7-2 combines with J gene TRBJ1-4; no reliable D call. This TCR derives from an adult with an advanced solid tumor such as melanoma, head and neck, liver or kidney cancer. This sample comprised CD4+ or CD8+ T cells sorted from blood, obtained in a trial of the OX40 agonist ivuxolimab. The CDR3 loop reads CASSFYGANEKLFF. Here the CDR3 DNA reads TGTGCCAGCAGCTTTTACGGGGCTAATGAAAAACTGTTTTTT.